This T cell receptor (beta chain) was observed in a study of glioma-infiltrating T cells after dendritic cell vaccination. The V end was cut by 4 bases, the J end by 0 bases, with 8 bases between. Germline-derived CDR1 and CDR2 are SGHRS and YFSETQ. The CDR3 loop spans 14 amino acids. The time point here: after dendritic cell vaccination, including at tumor progression/relapse. TCRdb keeps only in-frame clones here, not all; method: immunoSEQ multiplex PCR. The sample lists more than 75,000 clones, 83% occurring once. This clone has a handful of counts. Sequencing was performed on blood, taken after dendritic cell vaccination. This TCR derives from a human donor with glioblastoma. The gene calls are TRBV5-1 and TRBJ1-3; weak D call: TRBD1 (5 bases). The CDR3 DNA reads TGCGCCAGCAGCCTCGACAGCTCTGGAAACACCATATATTTT. Amino acids: CASSLDSSGNTIYF.